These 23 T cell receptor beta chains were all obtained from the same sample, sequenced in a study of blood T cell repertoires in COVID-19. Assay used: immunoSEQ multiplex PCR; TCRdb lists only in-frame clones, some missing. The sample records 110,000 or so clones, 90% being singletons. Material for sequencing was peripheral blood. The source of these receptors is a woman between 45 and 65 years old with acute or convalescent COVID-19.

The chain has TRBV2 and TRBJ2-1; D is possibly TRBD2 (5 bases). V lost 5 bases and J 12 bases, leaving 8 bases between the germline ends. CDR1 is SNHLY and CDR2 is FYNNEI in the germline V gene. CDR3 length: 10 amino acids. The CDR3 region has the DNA TGTGCCAGCAGTAACGGGGTGCAGTTCTTC. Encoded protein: CASSNGVQFF.

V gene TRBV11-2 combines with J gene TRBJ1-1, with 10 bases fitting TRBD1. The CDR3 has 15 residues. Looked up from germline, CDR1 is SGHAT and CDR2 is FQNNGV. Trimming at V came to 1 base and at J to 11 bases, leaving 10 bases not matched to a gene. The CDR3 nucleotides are TGTGCCAGCAGCTTAGTCGTTGGGACAGGGGTGTGGGCTTTCTTT. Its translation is CASSLVVGTGVWAFF.

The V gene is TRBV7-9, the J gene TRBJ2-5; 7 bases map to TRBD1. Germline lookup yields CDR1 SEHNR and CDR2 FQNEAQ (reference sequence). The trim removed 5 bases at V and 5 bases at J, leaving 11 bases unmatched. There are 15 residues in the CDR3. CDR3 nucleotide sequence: TGTGCCAGCAGCGCTGAGCCAGGGGGTGAGGAGACCCAGTACTTC. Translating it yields CASSAEPGGEETQYF.

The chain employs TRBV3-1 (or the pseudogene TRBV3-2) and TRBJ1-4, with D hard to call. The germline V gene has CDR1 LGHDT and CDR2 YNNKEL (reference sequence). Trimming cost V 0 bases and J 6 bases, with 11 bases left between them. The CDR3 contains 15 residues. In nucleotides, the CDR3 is TGTGCCAGCAGCCAAGATCAAGTCGGGGATGAAAAACTGTTTTTT. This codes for CASSQDQVGDEKLFF.

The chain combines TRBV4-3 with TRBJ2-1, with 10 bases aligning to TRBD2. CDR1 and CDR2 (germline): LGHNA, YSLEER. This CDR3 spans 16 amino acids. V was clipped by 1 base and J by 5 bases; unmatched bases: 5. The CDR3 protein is CASSQGTSGANNEQFF. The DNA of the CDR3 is TGCGCCAGCAGCCAAGGCACTAGCGGGGCGAACAATGAGCAGTTCTTC.

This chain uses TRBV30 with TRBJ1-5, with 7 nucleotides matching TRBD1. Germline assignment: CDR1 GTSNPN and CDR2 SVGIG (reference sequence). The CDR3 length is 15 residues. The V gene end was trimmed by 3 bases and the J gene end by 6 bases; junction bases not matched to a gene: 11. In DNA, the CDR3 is TGTGCCTGGAGCGGCAGGGGGTTGACGGGTCAGCCCCAGCATTTT. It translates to CAWSGRGLTGQPQHF.

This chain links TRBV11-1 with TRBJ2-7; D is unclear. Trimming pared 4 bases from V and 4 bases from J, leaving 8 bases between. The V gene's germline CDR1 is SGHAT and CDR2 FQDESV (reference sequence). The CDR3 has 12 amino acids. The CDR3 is CASSSPQYEQYF. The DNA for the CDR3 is TGTGCCAGCAGCTCTCCACAATACGAGCAGTACTTC.

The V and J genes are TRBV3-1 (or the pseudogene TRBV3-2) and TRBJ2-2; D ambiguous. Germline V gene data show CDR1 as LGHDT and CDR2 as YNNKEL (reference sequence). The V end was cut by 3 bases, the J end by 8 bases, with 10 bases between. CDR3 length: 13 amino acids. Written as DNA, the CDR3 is TGTGCCAGCAGCCACTTAAATGTGGGGGAGCTGTTTTTT. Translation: CASSHLNVGELFF.

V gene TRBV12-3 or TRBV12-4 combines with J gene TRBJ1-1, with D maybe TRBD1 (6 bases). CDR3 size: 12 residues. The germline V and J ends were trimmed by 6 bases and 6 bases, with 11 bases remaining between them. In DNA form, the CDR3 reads TGTGCCAGCAGCGAGCGGACAGCTGAAGCTTTCTTT. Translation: CASSERTAEAFF.

The CDR3, as DNA: TGTGCCAGCTCTCAACACAGGGTTGATCAGCCCCAGCATTTT. Its protein product is CASSQHRVDQPQHF. The gene calls are TRBV28 and TRBJ1-5; weak D call: TRBD1 (6 bases). Looked up from germline, CDR1 is MDHEN and CDR2 is SYDVKM. V gave up 8 bases and J gave up 5 bases, with 16 bases separating them. This CDR3 has 14 amino acids.

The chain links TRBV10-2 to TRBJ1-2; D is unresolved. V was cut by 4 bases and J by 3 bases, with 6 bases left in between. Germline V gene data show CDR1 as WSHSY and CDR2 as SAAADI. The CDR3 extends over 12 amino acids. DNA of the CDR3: TGCGCCAGCAGTGGAGGCGACTATGGCTACACCTTC. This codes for CASSGGDYGYTF.

CDR3 loop: CSARSGHEAFF. CDR3 DNA sequence: TGCAGTGCTAGATCGGGACACGAAGCTTTCTTT. J is TRBJ1-1 and V is TRBV20-1, with a possible D match to TRBD1 (6 bases). Trimming took off 2 bases at V and 8 bases at J, with 9 bases between the two ends. The CDR3 is made up of 11 amino acids. Germline-derived CDR1 and CDR2 are DFQATT and SNEGSKA (reference sequence).

The CDR3 reads CASSPGQGVFTF. CDR3 DNA: TGTGCCAGCTCACCGGGGCAGGGCGTTTTCACCTTC. The gene calls are TRBV18 and TRBJ1-2; tentatively, D is TRBD1 (5 bases). V was shortened by 3 bases and J by 13 bases, with 15 bases between the two germline ends. Per the germline V gene, CDR1 is KGHSH and CDR2 is LQKENI. This CDR3 comprises 12 residues.

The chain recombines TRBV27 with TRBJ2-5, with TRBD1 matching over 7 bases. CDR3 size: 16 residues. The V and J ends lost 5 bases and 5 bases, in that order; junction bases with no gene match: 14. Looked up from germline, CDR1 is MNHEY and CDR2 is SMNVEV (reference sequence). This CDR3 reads CASSTIHQGEEETQYF. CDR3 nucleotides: TGTGCCAGCAGTACGATCCACCAGGGGGAAGAGGAGACCCAGTACTTC.

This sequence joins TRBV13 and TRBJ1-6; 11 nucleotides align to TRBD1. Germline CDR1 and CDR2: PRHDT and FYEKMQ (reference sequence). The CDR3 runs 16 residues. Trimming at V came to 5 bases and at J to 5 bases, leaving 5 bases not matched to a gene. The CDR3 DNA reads TGTGCCAGCAGCCAAAGGGACAGGGGGGATAATTCACCCCTCCACTTT. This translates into CASSQRDRGDNSPLHF.

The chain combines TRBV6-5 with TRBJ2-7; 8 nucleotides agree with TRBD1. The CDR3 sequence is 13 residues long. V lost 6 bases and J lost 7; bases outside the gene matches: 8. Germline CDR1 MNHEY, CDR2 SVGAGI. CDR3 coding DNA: TGTGCCAGCAGGCCCAGGGGGCAAAGGGAGCAGTACTTC. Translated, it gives CASRPRGQREQYF.

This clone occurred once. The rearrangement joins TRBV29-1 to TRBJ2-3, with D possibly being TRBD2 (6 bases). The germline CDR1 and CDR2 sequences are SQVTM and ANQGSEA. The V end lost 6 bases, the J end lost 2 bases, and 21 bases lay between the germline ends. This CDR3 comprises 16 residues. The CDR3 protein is CSVRSPAGEATDTQYF. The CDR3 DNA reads TGCAGCGTCCGCTCTCCAGCGGGCGAAGCCACAGATACGCAGTATTTT.

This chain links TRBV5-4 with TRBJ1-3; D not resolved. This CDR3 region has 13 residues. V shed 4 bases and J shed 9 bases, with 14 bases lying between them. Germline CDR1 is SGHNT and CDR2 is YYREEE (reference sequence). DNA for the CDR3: TGTGCCAGCAGCCTGAAGGCTACGGGCACCATATATTTT. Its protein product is CASSLKATGTIYF. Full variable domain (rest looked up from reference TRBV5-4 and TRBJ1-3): ETGVTQSPTHLIKTRGQQVTLRCSSQSGHNTVSWYQQALGQGPQFIFQYYREEENGRGNFPPRFSGLQFPNYSSELNVNALELDDSALYLCASSLKATGTIYFGEGSWLTVV.

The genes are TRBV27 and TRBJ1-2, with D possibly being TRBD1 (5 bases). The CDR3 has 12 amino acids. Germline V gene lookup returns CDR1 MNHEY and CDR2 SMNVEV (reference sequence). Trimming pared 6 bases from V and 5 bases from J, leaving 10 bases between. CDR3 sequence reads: CASSQEGYGYTF. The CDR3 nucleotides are TGTGCCAGCAGCCAGGAGGGGTATGGCTACACCTTC.

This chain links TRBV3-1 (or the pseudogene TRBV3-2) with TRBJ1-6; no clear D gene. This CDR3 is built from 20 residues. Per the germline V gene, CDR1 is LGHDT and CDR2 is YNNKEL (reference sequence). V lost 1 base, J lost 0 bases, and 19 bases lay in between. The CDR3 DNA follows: TGTGCCAGCAGCCAAGCCCTGGTAGGTGGCGGGAGCTCCTATAATTCACCCCTCCACTTT. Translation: CASSQALVGGGSSYNSPLHF.

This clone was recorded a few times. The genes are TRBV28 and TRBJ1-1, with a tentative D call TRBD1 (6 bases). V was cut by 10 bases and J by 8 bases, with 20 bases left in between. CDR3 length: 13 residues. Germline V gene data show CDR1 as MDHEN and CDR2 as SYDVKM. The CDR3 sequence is CATISGGQYEAFF. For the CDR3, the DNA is TGTGCCACCATCTCCGGGGGGCAATACGAAGCTTTCTTT.

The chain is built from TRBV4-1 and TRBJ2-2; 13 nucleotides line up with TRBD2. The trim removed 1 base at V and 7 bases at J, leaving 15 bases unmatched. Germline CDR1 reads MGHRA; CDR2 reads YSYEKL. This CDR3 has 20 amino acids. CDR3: CASSQVGARLAGGRGGELFF. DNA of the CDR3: TGCGCCAGCAGCCAAGTAGGGGCCAGACTAGCGGGAGGTAGGGGCGGGGAGCTGTTTTTT.

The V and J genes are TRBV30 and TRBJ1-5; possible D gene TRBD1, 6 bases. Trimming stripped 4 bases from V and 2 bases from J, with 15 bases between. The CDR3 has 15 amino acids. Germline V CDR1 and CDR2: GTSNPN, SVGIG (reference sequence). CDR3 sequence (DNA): TGTGCCTGGACCCCAAAGGGGGATGGCAATCAGCCCCAGCATTTT. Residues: CAWTPKGDGNQPQHF. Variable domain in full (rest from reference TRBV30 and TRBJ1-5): SQTIHQWPATLVQPVGSPLSLECTVEGTSNPNLYWYRQAAGRGLQLLFYSVGIGQISSEVPQNLSASRPQDRQFILSSKKLLLSDSGFYLCAWTPKGDGNQPQHFGDGTRLSIL.